One T cell receptor (beta chain) is described in this entry. The antigen is undetermined. The source of the sample is a study of cytomegalovirus exposure and HLA in healthy donors. Study results and limitations: TCR beta chains associated with HLA were, in a later analysis, more clonally expanded than equally common others. Versus the roughly 640-donor mean, an Asian-associated ancestry cluster reportedly showed fewer N-insertions in a later analysis. Presence/absence analyses assumed roughly uniform sequencing depth across donors, which may not hold.

The CDR3 covers 16 residues. Trimming removed 5 bases from V and 0 bases from J, with 11 bases in between. Germline lookup yields CDR1 MRHNA and CDR2 SNTAGT. Researchers ran the PCR with 60 Vbeta and 13 Jbeta primers. Sequencing used immunoSEQ multiplex PCR; TCRdb keeps in-frame clones, though not all of them. Counted here are 70,000 to 80,000 clones, approximately 72% occurring once; the ten biggest clones make up around 9.3%. This rearrangement joins TRBV6-4 to TRBJ1-6; D remains unclear. Material: PBMCs. The receptor was isolated from a woman aged 35 to 49 in good health and CMV-seropositive. Here the CDR3 DNA reads TGTGCCAGCAGTCAGACATTCACCTCCTATAATTCACCCCTCCACTTT. This translates into CASSQTFTSYNSPLHF.